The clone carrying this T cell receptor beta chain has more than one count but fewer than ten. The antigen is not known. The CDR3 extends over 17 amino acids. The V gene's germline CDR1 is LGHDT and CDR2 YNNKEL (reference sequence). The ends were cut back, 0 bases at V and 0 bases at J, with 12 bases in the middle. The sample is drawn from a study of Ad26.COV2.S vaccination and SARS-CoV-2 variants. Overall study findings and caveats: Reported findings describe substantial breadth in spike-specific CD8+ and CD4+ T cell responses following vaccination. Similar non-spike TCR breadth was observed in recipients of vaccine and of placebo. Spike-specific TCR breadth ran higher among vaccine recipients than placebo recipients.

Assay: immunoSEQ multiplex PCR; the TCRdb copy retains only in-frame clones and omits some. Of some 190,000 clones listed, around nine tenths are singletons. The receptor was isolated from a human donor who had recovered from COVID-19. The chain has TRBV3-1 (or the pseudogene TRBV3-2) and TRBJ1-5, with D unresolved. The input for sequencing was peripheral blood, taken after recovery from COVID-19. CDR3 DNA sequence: TGTGCCAGCAGCCAAGACTTTAACGGGTATAGCAATCAGCCCCAGCATTTT. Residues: CASSQDFNGYSNQPQHF.